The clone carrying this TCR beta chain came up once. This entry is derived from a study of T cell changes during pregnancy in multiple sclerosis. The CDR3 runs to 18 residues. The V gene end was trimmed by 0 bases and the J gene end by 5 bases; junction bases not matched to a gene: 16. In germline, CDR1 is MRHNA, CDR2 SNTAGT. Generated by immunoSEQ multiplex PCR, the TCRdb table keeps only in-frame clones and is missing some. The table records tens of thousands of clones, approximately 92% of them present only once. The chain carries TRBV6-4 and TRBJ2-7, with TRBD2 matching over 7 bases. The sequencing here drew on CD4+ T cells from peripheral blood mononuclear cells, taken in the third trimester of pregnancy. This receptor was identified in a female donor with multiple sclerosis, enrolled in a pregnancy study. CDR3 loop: CASSDSKAGEQIINEQYF. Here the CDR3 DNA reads TGTGCCAGCAGTGACTCGAAGGCGGGAGAACAGATCATAAACGAGCAGTACTTC.